Described below is a single TCR beta chain sequence and its context. The sample belongs to a study of blood T cell repertoires in COVID-19. Turning to the study itself: There were acute and convalescent COVID-19 samples, and they came from the United States, Italy and Spain. T cells, B-cell-depleted T cells, or PBMCs supplied cDNA or gDNA.

The V end lost 5 bases, the J end lost 3 bases, and 13 bases lay between the germline ends. CDR3 length: 15 amino acids. CDR1 is MNHEY and CDR2 is SMNVEV in the germline V gene (reference sequence). Authors' data handling: Nucleated cell counts were estimated from reference gene primer amplification. Generated by immunoSEQ multiplex PCR, the TCRdb table keeps only in-frame clones and is missing some. Clone size and the V and J calls come from that table; the DNA yielded D and trimming. The sample has some 74,000 clones, roughly 86% seen once. The receptor comes from a man in his fifties or sixties with acute or convalescent COVID-19. The sequenced sample consisted of peripheral blood. The chain links TRBV27 to TRBJ1-4; D gene unclear. CDR3 in DNA: TGTGCCAGCAGTGCACTCGATAACCCTAATGAAAAACTGTTTTTT. This encodes CASSALDNPNEKLFF.